This T cell receptor (beta chain) was recovered during a study of blood T cells in healthy people across ages. Alongside a J-beta primer mix, a sample-barcoded 5' primer served in a second PCR lasting about 6 to 11 cycles. TCRdb ran MiXCR on the 5' RACE reads and lists one entry per CDR3 protein. The sample yields fewer than 1.5 million distinct CDR3 sequences, around 42% seen once. V dropped 0 bases and J dropped 8 bases, with 9 bases sitting between them. There are 13 residues in the CDR3. CDR1 and CDR2 from the germline V gene are SGHDT and YYEEEE. This TCR derives from a woman aged 18 to 35 in good health. Material: blood. V is TRBV5-6 and J is TRBJ2-1; D remains ambiguous. The CDR3 region has the DNA TGTGCCAGCAGCTTGGTTTTAGGGCATGAGCAGTTCTTC. Its translation: CASSLVLGHEQFF. Based on the CDR3 plus reference TRBV5-6 and TRBJ2-1, the full variable domain is DAGVTQSPTHLIKTRGQQVTLRCSPKSGHDTVSWYQQALGQGPQFIFQYYEEEERQRGNFPDRFSGHQFPNYSSELNVNALLLGDSALYLCASSLVLGHEQFFGPGTRLTVL.